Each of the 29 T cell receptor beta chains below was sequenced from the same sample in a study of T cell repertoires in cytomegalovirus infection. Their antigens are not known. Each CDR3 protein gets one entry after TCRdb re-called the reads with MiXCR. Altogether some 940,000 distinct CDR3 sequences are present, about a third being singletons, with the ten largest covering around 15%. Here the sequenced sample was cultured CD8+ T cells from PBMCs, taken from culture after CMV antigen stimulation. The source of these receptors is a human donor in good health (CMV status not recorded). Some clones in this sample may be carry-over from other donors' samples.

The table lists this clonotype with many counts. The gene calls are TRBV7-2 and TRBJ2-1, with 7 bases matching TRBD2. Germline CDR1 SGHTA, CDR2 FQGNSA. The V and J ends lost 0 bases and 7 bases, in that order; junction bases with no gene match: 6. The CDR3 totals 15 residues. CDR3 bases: TGTGCCAGCAGCTTAGCGGGGGGGTTTGGGAATGAGCAGTTCTTC. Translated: CASSLAGGFGNEQFF.

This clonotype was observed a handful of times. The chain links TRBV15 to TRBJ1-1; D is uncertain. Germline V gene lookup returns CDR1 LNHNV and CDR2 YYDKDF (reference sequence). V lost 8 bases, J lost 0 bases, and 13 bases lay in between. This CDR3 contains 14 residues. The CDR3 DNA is TGTGCCACCCGGCTCGGATTCTTGAACACTGAAGCTTTCTTT. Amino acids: CATRLGFLNTEAFF.

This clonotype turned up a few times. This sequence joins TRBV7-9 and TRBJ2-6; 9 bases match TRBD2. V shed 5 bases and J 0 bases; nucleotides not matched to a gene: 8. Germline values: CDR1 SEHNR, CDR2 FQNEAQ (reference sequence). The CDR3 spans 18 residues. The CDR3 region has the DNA TGTGCCAGCAGCCACCTAGCGGGACACACCTCTGGGGCCAACGTCCTGACTTTC. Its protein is CASSHLAGHTSGANVLTF.

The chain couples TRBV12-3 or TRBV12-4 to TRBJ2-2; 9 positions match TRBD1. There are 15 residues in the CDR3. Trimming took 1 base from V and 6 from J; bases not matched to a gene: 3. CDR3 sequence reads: CASSLGDRDPGELFF. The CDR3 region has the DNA TGTGCCAGCAGTTTAGGGGACAGGGATCCCGGGGAGCTGTTTTTT.

CDR3 amino acids: CSASMGTYEQYF. For the CDR3, the DNA is TGCAGTGCTAGTATGGGGACCTACGAGCAGTACTTC. The J gene is TRBJ2-7, the V gene TRBV20-1; unclear D gene. V gave up 3 bases and J gave up 2 bases, with 8 bases separating them. Looked up from germline, CDR1 is DFQATT and CDR2 is SNEGSKA (reference sequence). The CDR3 has 12 residues.

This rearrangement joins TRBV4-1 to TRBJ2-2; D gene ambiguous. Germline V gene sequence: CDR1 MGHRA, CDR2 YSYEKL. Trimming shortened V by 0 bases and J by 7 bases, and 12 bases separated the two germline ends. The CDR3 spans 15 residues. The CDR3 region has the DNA TGCGCCAGCAGCCAAGAAGGTCTGCGCAACGGGGAGCTGTTTTTT. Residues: CASSQEGLRNGELFF.

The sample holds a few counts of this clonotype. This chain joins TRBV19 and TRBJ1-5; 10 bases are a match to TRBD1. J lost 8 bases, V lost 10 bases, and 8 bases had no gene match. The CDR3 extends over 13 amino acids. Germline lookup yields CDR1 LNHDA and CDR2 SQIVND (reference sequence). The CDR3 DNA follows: TGTGCCACCACGGACAGGGGGTTTGAGCCCCAGCATTTT. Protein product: CATTDRGFEPQHF.

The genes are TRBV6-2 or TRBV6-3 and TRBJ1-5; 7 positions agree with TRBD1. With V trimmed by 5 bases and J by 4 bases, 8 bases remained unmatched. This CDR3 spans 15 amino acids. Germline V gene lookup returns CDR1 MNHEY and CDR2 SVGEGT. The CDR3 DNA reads TGTGCCAGCAGTCTGACAGGGATCGGGAATCAGCCCCAGCATTTT. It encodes CASSLTGIGNQPQHF.

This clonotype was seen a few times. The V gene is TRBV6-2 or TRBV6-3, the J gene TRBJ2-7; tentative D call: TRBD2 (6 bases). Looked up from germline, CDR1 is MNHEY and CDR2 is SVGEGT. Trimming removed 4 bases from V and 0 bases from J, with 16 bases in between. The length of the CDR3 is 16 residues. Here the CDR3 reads CASSFGTDLSSYEQYV. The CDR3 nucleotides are TGTGCCAGCAGTTTCGGGACTGACTTAAGCTCCTACGAGCAGTACGTC.

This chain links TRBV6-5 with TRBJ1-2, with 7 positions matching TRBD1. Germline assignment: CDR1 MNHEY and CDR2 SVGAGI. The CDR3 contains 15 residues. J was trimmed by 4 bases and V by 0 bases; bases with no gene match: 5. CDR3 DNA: TGTGCCAGCAGTTACTCCGCGACAGGGCCCTATGGCTACACCTTC. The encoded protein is CASSYSATGPYGYTF.

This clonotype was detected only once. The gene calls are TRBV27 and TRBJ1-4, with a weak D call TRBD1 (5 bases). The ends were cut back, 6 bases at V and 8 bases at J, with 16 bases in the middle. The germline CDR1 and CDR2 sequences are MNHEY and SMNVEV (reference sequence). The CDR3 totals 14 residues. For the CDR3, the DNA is TGTGCCAGCAGGTCGTGGGGGAAAGACGAAAAACTGTTTTTT. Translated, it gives CASRSWGKDEKLFF.

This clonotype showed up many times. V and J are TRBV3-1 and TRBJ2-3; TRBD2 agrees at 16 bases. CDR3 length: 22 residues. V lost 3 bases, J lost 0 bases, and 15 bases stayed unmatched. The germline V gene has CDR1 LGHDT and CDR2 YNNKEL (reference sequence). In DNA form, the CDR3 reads TGTGCCAGCAGCCATCTCCCCGGGACTAGCGGGGGGGGGAGATTCAGCACAGATACGCAGTATTTT. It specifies CASSHLPGTSGGGRFSTDTQYF.

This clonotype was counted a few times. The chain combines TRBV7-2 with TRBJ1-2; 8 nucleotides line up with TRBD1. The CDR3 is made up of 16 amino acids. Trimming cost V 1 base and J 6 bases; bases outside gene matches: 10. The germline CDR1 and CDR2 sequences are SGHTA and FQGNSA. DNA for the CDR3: TGTGCCAGCAGCTTAGAGGTGTTTGACAGGGGACATGGCTACACCTTC. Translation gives CASSLEVFDRGHGYTF.

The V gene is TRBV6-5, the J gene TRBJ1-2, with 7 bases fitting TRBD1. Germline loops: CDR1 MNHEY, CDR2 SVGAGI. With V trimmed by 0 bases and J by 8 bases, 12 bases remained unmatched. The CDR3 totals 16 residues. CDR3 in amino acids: CASSYSAAGRGNGYTF. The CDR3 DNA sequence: TGTGCCAGCAGTTACTCTGCGGCGGGCAGGGGGAACGGCTACACCTTC.

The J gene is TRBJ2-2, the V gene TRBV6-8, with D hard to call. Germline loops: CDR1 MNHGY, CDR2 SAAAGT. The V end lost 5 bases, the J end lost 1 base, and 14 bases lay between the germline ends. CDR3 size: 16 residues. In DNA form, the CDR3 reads TGTGCCAGCAGTCACATTCCAGAGATGAACACCGGGGAGCTGTTTTTT. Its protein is CASSHIPEMNTGELFF.

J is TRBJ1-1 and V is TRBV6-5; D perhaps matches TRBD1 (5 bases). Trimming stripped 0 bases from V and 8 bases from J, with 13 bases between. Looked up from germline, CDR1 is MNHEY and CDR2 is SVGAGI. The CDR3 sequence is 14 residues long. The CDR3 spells CASSYSNGGEEAFF. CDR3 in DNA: TGTGCCAGCAGTTACTCGAACGGGGGAGAGGAAGCTTTCTTT.

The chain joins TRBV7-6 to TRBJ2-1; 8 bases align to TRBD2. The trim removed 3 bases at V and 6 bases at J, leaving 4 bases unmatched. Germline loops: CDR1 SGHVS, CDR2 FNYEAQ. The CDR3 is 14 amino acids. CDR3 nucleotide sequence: TGTGCCAGCAGCTTCGGGGGGGCTACCAATGAGCAGTTCTTC. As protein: CASSFGGATNEQFF.

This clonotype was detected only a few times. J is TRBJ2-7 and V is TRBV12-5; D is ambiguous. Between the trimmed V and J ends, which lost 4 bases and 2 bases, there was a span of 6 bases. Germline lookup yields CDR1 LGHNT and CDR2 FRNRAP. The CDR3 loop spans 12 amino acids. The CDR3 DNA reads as TGTGCTAGTGGTTCCGACCCCTACGAGCAGTACTTC. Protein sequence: CASGSDPYEQYF.

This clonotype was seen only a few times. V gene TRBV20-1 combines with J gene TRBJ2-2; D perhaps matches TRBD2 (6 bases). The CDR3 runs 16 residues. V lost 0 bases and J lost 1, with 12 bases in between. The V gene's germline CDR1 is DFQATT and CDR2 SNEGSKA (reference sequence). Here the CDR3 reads CSARDLGGENTGELFF. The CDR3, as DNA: TGCAGTGCTAGAGATCTCGGCGGGGAGAACACCGGGGAGCTGTTTTTT.

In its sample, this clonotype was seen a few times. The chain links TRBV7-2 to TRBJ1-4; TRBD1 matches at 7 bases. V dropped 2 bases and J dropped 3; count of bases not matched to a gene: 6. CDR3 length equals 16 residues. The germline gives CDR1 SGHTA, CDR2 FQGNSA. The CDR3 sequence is CASSLWTGSPNEKLFF. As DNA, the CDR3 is TGTGCCAGCAGCTTATGGACAGGATCACCTAATGAAAAACTGTTTTTT.

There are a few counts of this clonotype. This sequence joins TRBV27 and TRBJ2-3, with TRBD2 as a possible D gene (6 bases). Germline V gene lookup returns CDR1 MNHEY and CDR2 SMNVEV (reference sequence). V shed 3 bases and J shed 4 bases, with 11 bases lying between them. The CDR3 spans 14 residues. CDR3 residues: CASSFGTYSDTQYF. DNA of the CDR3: TGTGCCAGCAGTTTCGGGACTTATTCAGATACGCAGTATTTT.

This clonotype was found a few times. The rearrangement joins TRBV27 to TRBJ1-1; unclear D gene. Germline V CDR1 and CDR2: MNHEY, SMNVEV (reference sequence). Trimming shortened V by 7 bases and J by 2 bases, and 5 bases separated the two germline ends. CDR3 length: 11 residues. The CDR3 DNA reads TGTGCCAGCAAATCTAACACTGAAGCTTTCTTT. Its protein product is CASKSNTEAFF.

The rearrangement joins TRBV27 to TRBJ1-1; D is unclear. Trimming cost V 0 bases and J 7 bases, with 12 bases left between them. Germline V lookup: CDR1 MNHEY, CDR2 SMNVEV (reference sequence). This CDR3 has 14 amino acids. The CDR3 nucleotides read TGTGCCAGCAGTTTATCCCAGGCTGGTTTTGAAGCTTTCTTT. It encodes CASSLSQAGFEAFF.

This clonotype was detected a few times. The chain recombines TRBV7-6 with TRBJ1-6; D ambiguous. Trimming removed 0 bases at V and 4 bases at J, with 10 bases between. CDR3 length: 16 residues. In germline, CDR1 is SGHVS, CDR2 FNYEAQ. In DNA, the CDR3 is TGTGCCAGCAGCTTAGCGGGCCCCAGATATAATTCACCCCTCCACTTT. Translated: CASSLAGPRYNSPLHF.

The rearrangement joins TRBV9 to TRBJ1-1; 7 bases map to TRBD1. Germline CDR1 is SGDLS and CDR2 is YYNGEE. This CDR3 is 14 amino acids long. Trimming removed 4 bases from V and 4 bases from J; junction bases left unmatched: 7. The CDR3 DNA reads TGTGCCAGCAGCCTAGGAGACAGGGCCACTGAAGCTTTCTTT. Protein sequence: CASSLGDRATEAFF. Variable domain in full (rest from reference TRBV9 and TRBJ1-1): DSGVTQTPKHLITATGQRVTLRCSPRSGDLSVYWYQQSLDQGLQFLIQYYNGEERAKGNILERFSAQQFPDLHSELNLSSLELGDSALYFCASSLGDRATEAFFGQGTRLTVV.

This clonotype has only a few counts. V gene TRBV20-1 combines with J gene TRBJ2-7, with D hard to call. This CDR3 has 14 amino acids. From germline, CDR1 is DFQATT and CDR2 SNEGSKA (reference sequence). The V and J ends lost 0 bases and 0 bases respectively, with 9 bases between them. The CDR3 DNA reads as TGCAGTGCTAGAGATAATAGGGCCTCCTACGAGCAGTACTTC. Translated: CSARDNRASYEQYF.

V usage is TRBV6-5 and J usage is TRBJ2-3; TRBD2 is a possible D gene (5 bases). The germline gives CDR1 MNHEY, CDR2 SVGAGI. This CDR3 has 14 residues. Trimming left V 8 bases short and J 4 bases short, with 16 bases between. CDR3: CASAYGISADTQYF. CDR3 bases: TGTGCCAGCGCCTACGGGATTTCAGCAGATACGCAGTATTTT.

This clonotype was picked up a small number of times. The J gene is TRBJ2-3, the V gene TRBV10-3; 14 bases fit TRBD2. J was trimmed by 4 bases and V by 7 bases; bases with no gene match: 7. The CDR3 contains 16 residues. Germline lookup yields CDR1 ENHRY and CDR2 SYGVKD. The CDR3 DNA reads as TGTGCCATCATCCGGACTAGCGGGGGGACCCCAGATACGCAGTATTTT. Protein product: CAIIRTSGGTPDTQYF.

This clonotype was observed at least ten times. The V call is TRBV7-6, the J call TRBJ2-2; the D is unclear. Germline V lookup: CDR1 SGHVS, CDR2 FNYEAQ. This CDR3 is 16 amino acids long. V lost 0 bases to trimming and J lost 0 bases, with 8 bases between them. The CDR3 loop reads CASSLAITTNTGELFF. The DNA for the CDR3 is TGTGCCAGCAGCTTAGCCATCACTACGAACACCGGGGAGCTGTTTTTT.